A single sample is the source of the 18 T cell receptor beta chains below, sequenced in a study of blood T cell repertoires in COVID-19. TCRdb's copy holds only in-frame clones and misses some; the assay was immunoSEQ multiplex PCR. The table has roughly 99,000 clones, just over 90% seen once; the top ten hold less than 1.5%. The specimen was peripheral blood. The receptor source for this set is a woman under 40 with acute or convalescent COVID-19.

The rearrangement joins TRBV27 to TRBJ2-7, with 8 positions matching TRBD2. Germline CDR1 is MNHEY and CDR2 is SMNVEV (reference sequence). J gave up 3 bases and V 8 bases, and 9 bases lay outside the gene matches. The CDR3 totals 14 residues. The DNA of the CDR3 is TGTGCCAGCCATGGACTCGGGACTAGCTACGAGCAGTACTTC. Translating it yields CASHGLGTSYEQYF.

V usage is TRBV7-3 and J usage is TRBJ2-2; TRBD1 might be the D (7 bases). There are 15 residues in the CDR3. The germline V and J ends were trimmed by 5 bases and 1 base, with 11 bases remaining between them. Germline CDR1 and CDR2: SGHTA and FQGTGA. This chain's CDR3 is CASSAQGGNTGELFF. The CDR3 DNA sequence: TGTGCCAGCAGCGCCCAGGGGGGGAACACCGGGGAGCTGTTTTTT.

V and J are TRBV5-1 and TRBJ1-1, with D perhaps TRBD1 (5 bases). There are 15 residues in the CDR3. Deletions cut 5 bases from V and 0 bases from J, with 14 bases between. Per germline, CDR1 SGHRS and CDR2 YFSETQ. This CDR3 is CASRLGGRVNTEAFF. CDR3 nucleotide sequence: TGCGCCAGCAGACTCGGGGGGAGGGTGAACACTGAAGCTTTCTTT. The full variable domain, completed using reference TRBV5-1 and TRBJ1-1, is KAGVTQTPRYLIKTRGQQVTLSCSPISGHRSVSWYQQTPGQGLQFLFEYFSETQRNKGNFPGRFSGRQFSNSRSEMNVSTLELGDSALYLCASRLGGRVNTEAFFGQGTRLTVV.

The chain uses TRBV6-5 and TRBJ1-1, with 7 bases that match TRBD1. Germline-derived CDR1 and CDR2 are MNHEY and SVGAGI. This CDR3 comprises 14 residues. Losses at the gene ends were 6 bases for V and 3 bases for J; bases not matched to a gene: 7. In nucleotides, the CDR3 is TGTGCCAGCAGCGCGACAGGGATAGACACTGAAGCTTTCTTT. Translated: CASSATGIDTEAFF.

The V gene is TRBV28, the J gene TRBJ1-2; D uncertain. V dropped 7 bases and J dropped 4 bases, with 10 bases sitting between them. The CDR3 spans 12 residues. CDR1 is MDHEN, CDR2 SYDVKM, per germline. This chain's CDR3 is CASKYGLYGYTF. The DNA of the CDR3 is TGTGCCAGCAAGTACGGACTCTATGGCTACACCTTC.

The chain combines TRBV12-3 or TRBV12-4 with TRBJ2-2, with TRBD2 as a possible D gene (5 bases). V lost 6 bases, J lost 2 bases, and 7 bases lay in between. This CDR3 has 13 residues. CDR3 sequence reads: CASRRGNTGELFF. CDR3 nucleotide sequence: TGTGCCAGCAGACGGGGAAACACCGGGGAGCTGTTTTTT.

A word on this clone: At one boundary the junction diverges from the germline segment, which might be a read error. The CDR3 coding sequence is TGTGCCAGCAGTGAAGGTGGCAGGGGGCCCCCTGACGCTTTCTTT. This encodes CASSEGGRGPPDAFF. The gene calls are TRBV2 and TRBJ1-1; 8 bases fit TRBD1. This CDR3 is built from 15 residues. CDR1 SNHLY and CDR2 FYNNEI come from the germline V gene.

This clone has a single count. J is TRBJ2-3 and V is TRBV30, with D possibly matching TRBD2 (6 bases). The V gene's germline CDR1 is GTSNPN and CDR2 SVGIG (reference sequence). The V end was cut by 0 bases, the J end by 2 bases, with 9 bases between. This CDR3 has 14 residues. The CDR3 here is CAWSVWTNTDTQYF. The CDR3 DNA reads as TGTGCCTGGAGTGTGTGGACTAACACAGATACGCAGTATTTT.

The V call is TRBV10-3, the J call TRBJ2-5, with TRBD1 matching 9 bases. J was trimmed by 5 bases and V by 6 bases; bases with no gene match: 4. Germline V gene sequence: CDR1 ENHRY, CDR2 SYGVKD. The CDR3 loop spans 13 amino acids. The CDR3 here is CAIRGGTGETQYF. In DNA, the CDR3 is TGTGCCATCAGAGGGGGGACAGGGGAGACCCAGTACTTC.

Written as DNA, the CDR3 is TGTGCCAGCAGTTCGGCGGCAGCTAGCTCCTACGAGCAGTACTTC. It codes for CASSSAAASSYEQYF. The chain recombines TRBV27 with TRBJ2-7; D remains ambiguous. The germline V gene has CDR1 MNHEY and CDR2 SMNVEV (reference sequence). The CDR3 totals 15 residues. V dropped 4 bases and J dropped 0 bases, with 13 bases sitting between them.

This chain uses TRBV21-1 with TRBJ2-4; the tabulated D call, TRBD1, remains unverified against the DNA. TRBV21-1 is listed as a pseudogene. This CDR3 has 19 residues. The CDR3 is CASSHQDRERRLAKNIQYF. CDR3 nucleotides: TGTGCCAGCAGCCACCAAGACAGGGAGAGACGATTAGCCAAAAACATTCAGTACTTC.

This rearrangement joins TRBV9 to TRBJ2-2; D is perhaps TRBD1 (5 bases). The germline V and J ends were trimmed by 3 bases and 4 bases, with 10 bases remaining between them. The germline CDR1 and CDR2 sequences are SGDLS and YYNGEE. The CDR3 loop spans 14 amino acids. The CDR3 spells CASSGPGRTGELFF. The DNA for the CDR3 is TGTGCCAGCAGCGGCCCAGGGCGCACCGGGGAGCTGTTTTTT.

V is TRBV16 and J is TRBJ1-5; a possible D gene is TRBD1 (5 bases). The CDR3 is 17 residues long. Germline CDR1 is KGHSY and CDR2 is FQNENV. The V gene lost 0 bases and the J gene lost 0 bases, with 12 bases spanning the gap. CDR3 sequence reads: CASSQSGGGSSNQPQHF. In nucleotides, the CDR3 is TGTGCCAGCAGCCAATCGGGGGGAGGATCTAGCAATCAGCCCCAGCATTTT.

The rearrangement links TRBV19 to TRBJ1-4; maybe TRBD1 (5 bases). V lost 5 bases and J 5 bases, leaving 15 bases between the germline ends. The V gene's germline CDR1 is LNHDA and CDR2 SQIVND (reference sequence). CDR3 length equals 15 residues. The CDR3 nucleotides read TGTGCCAGTAGTCAAGGCGGGGCATCAAATGAAAAACTGTTTTTT. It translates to CASSQGGASNEKLFF.

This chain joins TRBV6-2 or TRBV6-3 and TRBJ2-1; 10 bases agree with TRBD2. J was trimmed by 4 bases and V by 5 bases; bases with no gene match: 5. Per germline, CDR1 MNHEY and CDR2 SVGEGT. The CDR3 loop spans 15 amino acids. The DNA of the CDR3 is TGTGCCAGCAGTCCCGGGACTAGCGAATACAATGAGCAGTTCTTC. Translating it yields CASSPGTSEYNEQFF.

This chain's CDR3 is CAISESTVISSYGYTF. The CDR3 coding sequence is TGTGCCATCAGTGAGTCGACAGTTATCTCTAGCTATGGCTACACCTTC. This chain links TRBV10-3 with TRBJ1-2; D might be TRBD1 (5 bases). This CDR3 is built from 16 residues. V was trimmed by 0 bases and J by 4 bases, leaving 15 bases between them. CDR1 is ENHRY, CDR2 SYGVKD, per germline.

The DNA for the CDR3 is TGCGCCAGCAGCTCGGAAGGGACAGGGTCCTATAATTCACCCCTCCACTTT. As protein: CASSSEGTGSYNSPLHF. The chain carries TRBV5-1 and TRBJ1-6; 9 nucleotides line up with TRBD1. V lost 3 bases to trimming and J lost 1 base; unmatched junction nucleotides: 5. The CDR3 sequence is 17 residues long. Per the germline V gene, CDR1 is SGHRS and CDR2 is YFSETQ.

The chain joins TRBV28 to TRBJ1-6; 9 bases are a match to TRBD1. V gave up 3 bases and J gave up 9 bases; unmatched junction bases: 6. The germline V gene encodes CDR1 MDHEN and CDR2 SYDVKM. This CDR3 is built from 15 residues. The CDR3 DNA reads TGTGCCAGCAGTTTCCGGGACAGGGCTGGTTCACCCCTCCACTTT. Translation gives CASSFRDRAGSPLHF.